One and the same sample provided the 18 T cell receptor beta chains below, sequenced in a study of blood T cell repertoires in COVID-19. The method was immunoSEQ multiplex PCR; TCRdb's version includes in-frame clones alone and lacks a portion of them. The profile covers fewer than 350,000 clones, with 70% to 90% appearing a single time and 6% to 7% taken by the ten largest. Sequencing was performed on PBMCs or T cells enriched from blood (not recorded which). The receptors shown here come from a woman aged 40 to 50 who had recovered from COVID-19.

This clone was found a few times. The chain combines TRBV6-2 or TRBV6-3 with TRBJ1-5, with D uncertain. The CDR3 spans 17 residues. The V gene lost 5 bases and the J gene lost 2 bases, with 19 bases spanning the gap. Germline CDR1 is MNHEY and CDR2 is SVGEGT. The DNA of the CDR3 is TGTGCCAGCAGTCCGCTCTTCTCACTGGGAGGCAATCAGCCCCAGCATTTT. Protein product: CASSPLFSLGGNQPQHF.

This chain links TRBV6-2 or TRBV6-3 with TRBJ1-6; D is possibly TRBD1 (5 bases). This CDR3 has 14 amino acids. Germline-derived CDR1 and CDR2 are MNHEY and SVGEGT. V was cut by 5 bases and J by 5 bases, with 10 bases left in between. CDR3 amino acids: CASSPGLNNSPLHF. The CDR3 DNA is TGTGCCAGCAGTCCGGGACTTAATAATTCACCCCTCCACTTT.

Written as DNA, the CDR3 is TGTGCCAGCAGCTTACTAGCGGGAGAACAAGAGACCCAGTACTTC. It yields the protein CASSLLAGEQETQYF. The rearrangement joins TRBV7-3 to TRBJ2-5, with 10 nucleotides matching TRBD2. The CDR3 length is 15 residues. Germline V gene lookup returns CDR1 SGHTA and CDR2 FQGTGA. The V segment lost 2 bases and the J segment 2 bases; nucleotides outside the gene matches: 2.

V is TRBV6-5 and J is TRBJ2-5, with a possible D match to TRBD2 (5 bases). Germline CDR1 reads MNHEY; CDR2 reads SVGAGI. V lost 4 bases, J lost 4 bases, and 10 bases lay in between. This CDR3 comprises 13 residues. The CDR3 reads CASSLISGETQYF. CDR3 nucleotides: TGTGCCAGCAGTTTGATAAGCGGAGAGACCCAGTACTTC.

J is TRBJ1-1 and V is TRBV28; TRBD1 might be the D (6 bases). V gave up 9 bases and J gave up 0 bases, with 17 bases separating them. The CDR3 runs 15 residues. Germline values: CDR1 MDHEN, CDR2 SYDVKM. CDR3 sequence reads: CASNGTPVMNTEAFF. CDR3 sequence (DNA): TGTGCCAGTAATGGGACACCCGTCATGAACACTGAAGCTTTCTTT. Drawing the rest from reference TRBV28 and TRBJ1-1, the complete variable domain is DVKVTQSSRYLVKRTGEKVFLECVQDMDHENMFWYRQDPGLGLRLIYFSYDVKMKEKGDIPEGYSVSREKKERFSLILESASTNQTSMYLCASNGTPVMNTEAFFGQGTRLTVV.

The V gene is TRBV29-1, the J gene TRBJ2-1, with a possible D match to TRBD2 (6 bases). This CDR3 has 15 residues. CDR1 and CDR2 from the germline V gene are SQVTM and ANQGSEA. Trimming removed 0 bases at V and 8 bases at J, with 17 bases between. The CDR3 here is CSVEDRVLAMDEQFF. The CDR3 DNA reads as TGCAGCGTTGAAGACAGGGTCCTAGCGATGGATGAGCAGTTCTTC.

The chain carries TRBV24-1 and TRBJ2-3; 10 bases align to TRBD2. The length of the CDR3 is 16 residues. CDR1 is KGHDR, CDR2 SFDVKD, per germline. V gave up 2 bases and J gave up 1 base; unmatched junction bases: 2. For the CDR3, the DNA is TGTGCCACCAGTGATTCTGGGACTAGCGGCACAGATACGCAGTATTTT. Protein: CATSDSGTSGTDTQYF.

The V call is TRBV10-1, the J call TRBJ2-1; 8 bases are shared with TRBD1. The CDR3 loop spans 14 amino acids. Per germline, CDR1 WNHNN and CDR2 SYGVQD (reference sequence). The V and J ends lost 6 bases and 5 bases, in that order; junction bases with no gene match: 6. CDR3 region: CASSQGATNNEQFF. CDR3 bases: TGCGCCAGCAGCCAGGGGGCGACGAACAATGAGCAGTTCTTC.

CDR3 in amino acids: CASSPEQGGLGYGYTF. The CDR3 DNA is TGTGCCAGCAGCCCAGAACAGGGCGGTCTGGGCTATGGCTACACCTTC. The chain uses TRBV11-3 and TRBJ1-2; possible D gene TRBD1, 6 bases. The CDR3 runs 16 residues. V was cut by 5 bases and J by 4 bases, with 20 bases left in between. Germline CDR1 reads SGHNT; CDR2 reads YENEEA.

CDR3 DNA: TGTGCCAGCAGCCCTAAAACTGGGCAGAATTTCGCTAATGAAAAACTGTTTTTT. Its protein is CASSPKTGQNFANEKLFF. This chain links TRBV9 with TRBJ1-4; D unresolved. Germline loops: CDR1 SGDLS, CDR2 YYNGEE. The CDR3 is made up of 18 amino acids. Trimming stripped 4 bases from V and 3 bases from J, with 22 bases between.

The V call is TRBV20-1, the J call TRBJ1-4, with D perhaps matching TRBD1 (6 bases). The CDR3 has 11 amino acids. In germline, CDR1 is DFQATT, CDR2 SNEGSKA (reference sequence). The germline V and J ends were trimmed by 5 bases and 8 bases, with 9 bases remaining between them. CDR3 sequence (DNA): TGCAGTGCTGGGAGGGGGGAAAAACTGTTTTTT. Translated, it gives CSAGRGEKLFF.

This chain joins TRBV7-9 and TRBJ1-1; maybe TRBD1 (6 bases). V was trimmed by 5 bases and J by 6 bases, leaving 13 bases between them. Germline V CDR1 and CDR2: SEHNR, FQNEAQ (reference sequence). The CDR3 has 13 residues. The CDR3 region has the DNA TGTGCCAGCAGCACGAGGGGGGGTTCTGAAGCTTTCTTT. It yields the protein CASSTRGGSEAFF.

V gene TRBV5-1 combines with J gene TRBJ2-7; D ambiguous. V lost 0 bases to trimming and J lost 4 bases, with 8 bases between them. This CDR3 is 13 amino acids long. Germline lookup yields CDR1 SGHRS and CDR2 YFSETQ. The CDR3 nucleotides are TGCGCCAGCAGCTTGGCGCCACGGTACGAGCAGTACTTC. Translating gives CASSLAPRYEQYF.

The chain carries TRBV24-1 and TRBJ2-1; 10 nucleotides agree with TRBD2. CDR1 is KGHDR and CDR2 is SFDVKD in the germline V gene. This CDR3 is 16 amino acids long. J gave up 7 bases and V 1 base, and 6 bases lay outside the gene matches. The CDR3 region has the DNA TGTGCCACCAGTGATTTCACTAGCGGGGTCAGGAATGAGCAGTTCTTC. Translating it yields CATSDFTSGVRNEQFF.

The chain's CDR3 is CASSQDLGAIDTQYF. CDR3 nucleotides: TGTGCCAGCAGCCAAGATTTGGGGGCAATAGATACGCAGTATTTT. The chain links TRBV3-1 (or the pseudogene TRBV3-2) to TRBJ2-3; a weak D match, TRBD1 (6 bases). The CDR3 runs to 15 residues. The germline V gene encodes CDR1 LGHDT and CDR2 YNNKEL (reference sequence). Trimming took off 0 bases at V and 5 bases at J, with 12 bases between the two ends.

This chain links TRBV29-1 with TRBJ2-7; D call uncertain. With 5 bases removed from V and 1 base from J, the gap between germline ends came to 15 bases. Germline assignment: CDR1 SQVTM and CDR2 ANQGSEA. This CDR3 has 14 residues. CDR3 nucleotide sequence: TGCAGCGTTTCCCTTCCACATAAGTCCTACGAGCAGTACTTC. It codes for CSVSLPHKSYEQYF.

The chain has TRBV2 and TRBJ1-6; D is unresolved. CDR3 length: 14 amino acids. Germline values: CDR1 SNHLY, CDR2 FYNNEI. V was pared by 4 bases and J by 5 bases, with 9 bases between. CDR3 nucleotide sequence: TGTGCCAGCAGTGGCCGACGGGATAATTCACCCCTCCACTTT. Its translation is CASSGRRDNSPLHF.

This clone was counted a single time. This chain joins TRBV19 and TRBJ1-4, with 10 bases fitting TRBD1. Germline CDR1 LNHDA, CDR2 SQIVND (reference sequence). CDR3 length: 17 residues. Trimming took 4 bases from V and 4 from J; bases not matched to a gene: 9. DNA of the CDR3: TGTGCCAGTAGTAGCCCGGGGACAGGGGCTGATAATGAAAAACTGTTTTTT. It specifies CASSSPGTGADNEKLFF.